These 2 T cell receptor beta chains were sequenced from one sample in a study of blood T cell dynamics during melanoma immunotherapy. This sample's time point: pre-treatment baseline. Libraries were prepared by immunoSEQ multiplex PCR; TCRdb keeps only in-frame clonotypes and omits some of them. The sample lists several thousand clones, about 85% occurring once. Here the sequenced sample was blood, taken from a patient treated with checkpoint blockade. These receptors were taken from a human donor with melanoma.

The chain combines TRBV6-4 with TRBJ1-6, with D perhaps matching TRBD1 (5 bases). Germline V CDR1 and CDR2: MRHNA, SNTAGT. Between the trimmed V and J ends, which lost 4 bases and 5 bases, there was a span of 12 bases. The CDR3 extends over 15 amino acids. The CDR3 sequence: CASSAEGLHNSPLHF. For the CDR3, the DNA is TGTGCCAGCAGTGCCGAGGGGTTGCATAATTCACCCCTCCACTTT.

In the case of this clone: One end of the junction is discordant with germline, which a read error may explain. The CDR3 reads CASSVALGGPEAFF. Here the CDR3 DNA reads TGTGCCAGCAGCGTAGCTTTAGGGGGGCCTGAAGCTTTCTTT. The V gene is TRBV7-4, the J gene TRBJ1-1; maybe TRBD1 (6 bases). This CDR3 comprises 14 residues. Germline assignment: CDR1 SGHVT and CDR2 SQSDAQ.